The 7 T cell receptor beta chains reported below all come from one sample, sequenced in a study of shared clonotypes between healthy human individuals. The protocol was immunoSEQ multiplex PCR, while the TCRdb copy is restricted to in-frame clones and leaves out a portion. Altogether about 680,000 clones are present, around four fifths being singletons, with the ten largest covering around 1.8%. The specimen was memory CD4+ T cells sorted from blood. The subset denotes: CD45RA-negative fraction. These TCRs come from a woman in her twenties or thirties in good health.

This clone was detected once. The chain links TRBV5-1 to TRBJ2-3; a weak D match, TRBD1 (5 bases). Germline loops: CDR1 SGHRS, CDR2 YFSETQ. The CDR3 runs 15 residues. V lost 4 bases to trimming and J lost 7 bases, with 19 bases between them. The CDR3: CASSGWGESSHTQYF. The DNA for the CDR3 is TGCGCCAGCAGCGGGTGGGGCGAAAGCTCACATACGCAGTATTTT.

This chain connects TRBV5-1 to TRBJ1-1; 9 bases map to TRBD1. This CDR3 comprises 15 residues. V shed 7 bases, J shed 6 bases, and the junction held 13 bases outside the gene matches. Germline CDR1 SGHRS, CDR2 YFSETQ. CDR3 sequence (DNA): TGCGCCAGCGGAACAGGAAGGACAGGGGAATCTGAAGCTTTCTTT. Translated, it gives CASGTGRTGESEAFF. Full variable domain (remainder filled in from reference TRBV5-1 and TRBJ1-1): KAGVTQTPRYLIKTRGQQVTLSCSPISGHRSVSWYQQTPGQGLQFLFEYFSETQRNKGNFPGRFSGRQFSNSRSEMNVSTLELGDSALYLCASGTGRTGESEAFFGQGTRLTVV.

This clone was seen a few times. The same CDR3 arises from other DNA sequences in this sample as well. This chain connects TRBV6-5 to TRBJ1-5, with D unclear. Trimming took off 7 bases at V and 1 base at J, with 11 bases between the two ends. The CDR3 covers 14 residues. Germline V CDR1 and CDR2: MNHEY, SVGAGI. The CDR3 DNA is TGTGCCAGCAAATCCGGTTCAAGCAATCAGCCCCAGCATTTT. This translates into CASKSGSSNQPQHF.

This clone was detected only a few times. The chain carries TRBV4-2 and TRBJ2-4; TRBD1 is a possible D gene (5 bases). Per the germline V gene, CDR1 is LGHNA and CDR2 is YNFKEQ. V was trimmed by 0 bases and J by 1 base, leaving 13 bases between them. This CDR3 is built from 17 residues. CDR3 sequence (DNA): TGTGCCAGCAGCCAAGAGGGGCCGCATGGGGCCAAAAACATTCAGTACTTC. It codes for CASSQEGPHGAKNIQYF.

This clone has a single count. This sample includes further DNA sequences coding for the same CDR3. The CDR3 DNA reads TGTGCCAGCGTCGGTCGGTCCTACGAGCAGTACTTC. Its translation: CASVGRSYEQYF. The gene calls are TRBV2 and TRBJ2-7; no clear D gene. In germline, CDR1 is SNHLY, CDR2 FYNNEI. Trimming removed 8 bases at V and 1 base at J, with 9 bases between. The length of the CDR3 is 12 residues.

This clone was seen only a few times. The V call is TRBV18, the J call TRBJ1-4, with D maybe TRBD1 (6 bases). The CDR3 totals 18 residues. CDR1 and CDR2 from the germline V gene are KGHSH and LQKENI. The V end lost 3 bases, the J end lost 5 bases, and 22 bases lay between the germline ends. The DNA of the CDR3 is TGTGCCAGCTCACCGTCGACAGGTGGGCCTACCAGAAATGAAAAACTGTTTTTT. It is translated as CASSPSTGGPTRNEKLFF.

The CDR3 region has the DNA TGTGCCAGCAGTTACAGCGGCGGAGGGTACGAGCAGTACTTC. Translating gives CASSYSGGGYEQYF. The rearrangement links TRBV6-6 to TRBJ2-7, with TRBD2 as a possible D gene (6 bases). This CDR3 has 14 residues. V gave up 2 bases and J gave up 4 bases, with 12 bases separating them. Germline V gives CDR1 MNHNY, CDR2 SVGAGI (reference sequence).